This T cell receptor (beta chain) stems from a study of cytomegalovirus exposure and HLA in healthy donors. Study results and caveats: In a later analysis, productive TCRs from donors in an Asian-associated ancestry cluster reportedly carried fewer N-insertions than the cohort mean.

Regarding this clone: The antigen is undetermined.

Primers for the PCR totalled 60 Vbeta and 13 Jbeta. Profiled with immunoSEQ multiplex PCR; TCRdb holds only in-frame clones, not every one. The table includes more than 85,000 clones, around 76% detected once. There are 13 residues in the CDR3. The V gene's germline CDR1 is SGHTA and CDR2 FQGTGA. Trimming took 5 bases from V and 1 from J, leaving 8 bases between them. Sequencing used PBMCs. The TCR was taken from a man younger than 40 in good health and CMV-seropositive. The V gene is TRBV7-3, the J gene TRBJ1-1; D perhaps matches TRBD1 (5 bases). The CDR3 coding sequence is TGTGCCAGCAGCGTCGACAGGAACACTGAAGCTTTCTTT. Protein product: CASSVDRNTEAFF.